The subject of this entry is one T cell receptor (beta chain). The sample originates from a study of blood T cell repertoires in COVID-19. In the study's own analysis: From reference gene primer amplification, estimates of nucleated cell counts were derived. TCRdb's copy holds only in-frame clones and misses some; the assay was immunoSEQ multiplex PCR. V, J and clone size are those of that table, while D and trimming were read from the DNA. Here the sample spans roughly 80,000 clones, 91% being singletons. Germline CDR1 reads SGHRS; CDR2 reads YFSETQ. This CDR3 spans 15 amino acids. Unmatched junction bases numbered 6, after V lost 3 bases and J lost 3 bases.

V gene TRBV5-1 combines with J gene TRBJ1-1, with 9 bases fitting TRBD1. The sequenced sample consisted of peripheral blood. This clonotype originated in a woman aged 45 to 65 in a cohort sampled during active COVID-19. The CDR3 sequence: CASSSTGGLYTEAFF. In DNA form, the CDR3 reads TGCGCCAGCAGCTCAACAGGGGGCTTGTACACTGAAGCTTTCTTT.